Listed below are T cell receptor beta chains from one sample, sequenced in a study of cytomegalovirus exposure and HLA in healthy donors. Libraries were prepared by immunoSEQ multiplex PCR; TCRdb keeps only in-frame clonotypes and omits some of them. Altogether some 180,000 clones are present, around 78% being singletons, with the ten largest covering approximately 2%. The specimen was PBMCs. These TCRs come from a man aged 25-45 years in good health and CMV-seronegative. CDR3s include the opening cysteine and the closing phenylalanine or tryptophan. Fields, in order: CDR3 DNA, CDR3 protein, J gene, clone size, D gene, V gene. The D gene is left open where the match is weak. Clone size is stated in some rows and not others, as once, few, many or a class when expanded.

CDR3 DNA: TGTGCCATCAGTGGCGGACTATCTAGCACAGATACGCAGTATTTT; CDR3 protein: CAISGGLSSTDTQYF; J gene: TRBJ2-3; clone size: NA; D gene: NA; V gene: TRBV10-3
CDR3 DNA: TGCGCCAGCAGCCAAGCAGATACAGGTTTGGGTCAGCCCCAGCATTTT; CDR3 protein: CASSQADTGLGQPQHF; J gene: TRBJ1-5; clone size: few; D gene: NA; V gene: TRBV4-1
CDR3 DNA: TGCGCCAGCAGTACTCCGGGACAGGGTGTCGAGCAGTACTTC; CDR3 protein: CASSTPGQGVEQYF; J gene: TRBJ2-7; clone size: NA; D gene: TRBD1; V gene: TRBV5-1
CDR3 DNA: TGTGCCAGCACCCTCGGGGGGGTTCTAATAAATCAGCCCCAGCATTTT; CDR3 protein: CASTLGGVLINQPQHF; J gene: TRBJ1-5; clone size: NA; D gene: NA; V gene: TRBV28
CDR3 DNA: TGTGCCAGCAGTGAAAGGACAGGGATGGACGAGCAGTACTTC; CDR3 protein: CASSERTGMDEQYF; J gene: TRBJ2-7; clone size: NA; D gene: TRBD1; V gene: TRBV6-1
CDR3 DNA: TGTGCCAGCAAAGCCACAGTGAACACTGAAGCTTTCTTT; CDR3 protein: CASKATVNTEAFF; J gene: TRBJ1-1; clone size: NA; D gene: NA; V gene: TRBV28
CDR3 DNA: TGCGCCAGCAGCCAAGAAGTGACTAGCGGCTACGAGCAGTACTTC; CDR3 protein: CASSQEVTSGYEQYF; J gene: TRBJ2-7; clone size: NA; D gene: TRBD2; V gene: TRBV4-1
CDR3 DNA: TGCGCCAGCAGCTCAGGGAAGGGGGCTGGAGATACGCAGTATTTT; CDR3 protein: CASSSGKGAGDTQYF; J gene: TRBJ2-3; clone size: NA; D gene: TRBD1; V gene: TRBV4-1
CDR3 DNA: TGTGCCATTGAAGCGGGACCGCGCGAGCAGTACTTC; CDR3 protein: CAIEAGPREQYF; J gene: TRBJ2-7; clone size: NA; D gene: TRBD2; V gene: TRBV28
CDR3 DNA: TGTGCCAGCAGTTTACTAGCGGGAGGGAACACCGGGGAGCTGTTTTTT; CDR3 protein: CASSLLAGGNTGELFF; J gene: TRBJ2-2; clone size: NA; D gene: TRBD2; V gene: TRBV2
CDR3 DNA: TGTGCCAGCAGTTACCTCTTAGCGGGAGGCACAGATACGCAGTATTTT; CDR3 protein: CASSYLLAGGTDTQYF; J gene: TRBJ2-3; clone size: NA; D gene: TRBD2; V gene: TRBV6-5
CDR3 DNA: TGTGCCAGCAGTTACCGCGGGACTAGCGAAAGCACCGGGGAGCTGTTTTTT; CDR3 protein: CASSYRGTSESTGELFF; J gene: TRBJ2-2; clone size: NA; D gene: TRBD2; V gene: TRBV6-9
CDR3 DNA: TGTGCCAGCAGCCAAGATAGGCTAGCGGGAGAAACAGATACGCAGTATTTT; CDR3 protein: CASSQDRLAGETDTQYF; J gene: TRBJ2-3; clone size: NA; D gene: TRBD2; V gene: TRBV4-2
CDR3 DNA: TGTGCCAGCAGTTTAGCGGGAGCGAACTACGAGCAGTACTTC; CDR3 protein: CASSLAGANYEQYF; J gene: TRBJ2-7; clone size: NA; D gene: TRBD2; V gene: TRBV27
CDR3 DNA: TGCGCCAGCAGCCCCAGGGTTTCTGGAAACACCATATATTTT; CDR3 protein: CASSPRVSGNTIYF; J gene: TRBJ1-3; clone size: NA; D gene: NA; V gene: TRBV5-1
CDR3 DNA: TGTGCCTGGAGTGATATGACTTCCAACTATGGCTACACCTTC; CDR3 protein: CAWSDMTSNYGYTF; J gene: TRBJ1-2; clone size: NA; D gene: NA; V gene: TRBV30
CDR3 DNA: TGTGCCAGCAGCTTAGCGCCAGGCGGGGACACTGAAGCTTTCTTT; CDR3 protein: CASSLAPGGDTEAFF; J gene: TRBJ1-1; clone size: NA; D gene: NA; V gene: TRBV7-2
CDR3 DNA: TGCAGTGTTATGACAGGGACGCCCCTCCACTTT; CDR3 protein: CSVMTGTPLHF; J gene: TRBJ1-6; clone size: NA; D gene: TRBD1; V gene: TRBV20-1
CDR3 DNA: TGTGCTAGCAGCTACGGTGGACTCACAGATACGCAGTATTTT; CDR3 protein: CASSYGGLTDTQYF; J gene: TRBJ2-3; clone size: NA; D gene: NA; V gene: TRBV7-7
CDR3 DNA: TGTGCCAGCAGGGACTCGTATTCACCCCTCCACTTT; CDR3 protein: CASRDSYSPLHF; J gene: TRBJ1-6; clone size: NA; D gene: NA; V gene: TRBV25-1
CDR3 DNA: TGTGCCAGCAGCTTAGAGATTTTAGGCGGGAGCACAGATACGCAGTATTTT; CDR3 protein: CASSLEILGGSTDTQYF; J gene: TRBJ2-3; clone size: NA; D gene: NA; V gene: TRBV7-8
CDR3 DNA: TGTGCCAGCACTACAGGGATAGATACGCAGTATTTT; CDR3 protein: CASTTGIDTQYF; J gene: TRBJ2-3; clone size: NA; D gene: NA; V gene: TRBV28
CDR3 DNA: TGTGCCTGGACCAGGAACACTGAAGCTTTCTTT; CDR3 protein: CAWTRNTEAFF; J gene: TRBJ1-1; clone size: NA; D gene: NA; V gene: TRBV30
CDR3 DNA: TGCAGCGTTGAGGGGCACCAAGAGACCCAGTACTTC; CDR3 protein: CSVEGHQETQYF; J gene: TRBJ2-5; clone size: NA; D gene: NA; V gene: TRBV29-1
CDR3 DNA: TGTGCCAGCAGTGATGAGGGACAAGGCTATGGCTACACCTTC; CDR3 protein: CASSDEGQGYGYTF; J gene: TRBJ1-2; clone size: NA; D gene: NA; V gene: TRBV25-1
CDR3 DNA: TGTGCCAGCAGCTTAGACGGGAGAGCGTCCTACGAGCAGTACTTC; CDR3 protein: CASSLDGRASYEQYF; J gene: TRBJ2-7; clone size: NA; D gene: NA; V gene: TRBV7-3
CDR3 DNA: TGTGCCAGCAGCTCCCCTCGGGGGGGGGAGTCAGATGAGCAGTTCTTC; CDR3 protein: CASSSPRGGESDEQFF; J gene: TRBJ2-1; clone size: NA; D gene: TRBD2; V gene: TRBV11-2
CDR3 DNA: TGTGCCAGCAGTCCCCGGGAGGCCTCCTACGAGCAGTACTTC; CDR3 protein: CASSPREASYEQYF; J gene: TRBJ2-7; clone size: NA; D gene: TRBD2; V gene: TRBV6-1
CDR3 DNA: TGTGCCAGCAGTGAAGCGAGGTACGAGCAGTACTTC; CDR3 protein: CASSEARYEQYF; J gene: TRBJ2-7; clone size: few; D gene: NA; V gene: TRBV6-1
CDR3 DNA: TGCGCCAGCAGCCAGGAAGTTTTCGGGGAGCTGTTTTTT; CDR3 protein: CASSQEVFGELFF; J gene: TRBJ2-2; clone size: NA; D gene: NA; V gene: TRBV5-1
CDR3 DNA: TGTGCCAGCAGTTACTCCGGGACAGAAGGAGAGACCCAGTACTTC; CDR3 protein: CASSYSGTEGETQYF; J gene: TRBJ2-5; clone size: NA; D gene: TRBD1; V gene: TRBV6-6
CDR3 DNA: TGCGCCAGCAGCCAAGGATTTTCTAATTCCTACGAGCAGTACTTC; CDR3 protein: CASSQGFSNSYEQYF; J gene: TRBJ2-7; clone size: NA; D gene: NA; V gene: TRBV4-1
CDR3 DNA: TGTGCCAGCAGCCACCCGGGTGTAGCGGGAAGTAATGAGCAGTTCTTC; CDR3 protein: CASSHPGVAGSNEQFF; J gene: TRBJ2-1; clone size: once; D gene: TRBD2; V gene: TRBV7-2
CDR3 DNA: TGCGCCAGCAGCTTGCCGACAGACGCTCTCGAAGCTTTCTTT; CDR3 protein: CASSLPTDALEAFF; J gene: TRBJ1-1; clone size: NA; D gene: NA; V gene: TRBV5-1
CDR3 DNA: TGTGCCAGCTCCAAGGACCGGGACAGGGTTTTTGGGACCCAGTACTTC; CDR3 protein: CASSKDRDRVFGTQYF; J gene: TRBJ2-5; clone size: NA; D gene: TRBD1; V gene: TRBV27
CDR3 DNA: TGTGCCAGCAGTGCCCCCTGGCAGATAACCTACGAGCAGTACTTC; CDR3 protein: CASSAPWQITYEQYF; J gene: TRBJ2-7; clone size: once; D gene: NA; V gene: TRBV6-4
CDR3 DNA: TGTGCCAGCAGCACATACAATGAGCAGTTCTTC; CDR3 protein: CASSTYNEQFF; J gene: TRBJ2-1; clone size: NA; D gene: NA; V gene: TRBV9
CDR3 DNA: TGTGCCAGCAGCTCGGACAGGGCTAATGAAAAACTGTTTTTT; CDR3 protein: CASSSDRANEKLFF; J gene: TRBJ1-4; clone size: NA; D gene: TRBD1; V gene: TRBV25-1
CDR3 DNA: TGTGCCAGTGGGGTGCAGGGCACGAGCGGCTACACCTTC; CDR3 protein: CASGVQGTSGYTF; J gene: TRBJ1-2; clone size: NA; D gene: NA; V gene: TRBV2
CDR3 DNA: TGTGCCAGCAGCCGAATCGGGAGGTCAGAGACCCAGTACTTC; CDR3 protein: CASSRIGRSETQYF; J gene: TRBJ2-5; clone size: NA; D gene: TRBD2; V gene: TRBV7-3
CDR3 DNA: TGCGCCAGCAGAGGGACAGGGGGATGGACCGGGGAGCTGTTTTTT; CDR3 protein: CASRGTGGWTGELFF; J gene: TRBJ2-2; clone size: few; D gene: TRBD1; V gene: TRBV10-2
CDR3 DNA: TGTGCCAGCTCACCACCCCCAACATACAATGAGCAGTTCTTC; CDR3 protein: CASSPPPTYNEQFF; J gene: TRBJ2-1; clone size: NA; D gene: NA; V gene: TRBV18
CDR3 DNA: TGTGCCAGCAGCTCTAGCGGGTCCTCCTACGAGCAGTACTTC; CDR3 protein: CASSSSGSSYEQYF; J gene: TRBJ2-7; clone size: NA; D gene: TRBD2; V gene: TRBV5-4
CDR3 DNA: TGTGCCAGCAGCTTAGAGGGGCCAGGGGGGTGGCATCAGCCCCAGCATTTT; CDR3 protein: CASSLEGPGGWHQPQHF; J gene: TRBJ1-5; clone size: NA; D gene: TRBD1; V gene: TRBV11-3
CDR3 DNA: TGTGCCAGCAGCTTGACTAGCGGGAGTGTCTCCTACAATGAGCAGTTCTTC; CDR3 protein: CASSLTSGSVSYNEQFF; J gene: TRBJ2-1; clone size: NA; D gene: TRBD2; V gene: TRBV7-9
CDR3 DNA: TGTGCCAGCAGCTCGGGGACAATCGGGAACACTGAAGCTTTCTTT; CDR3 protein: CASSSGTIGNTEAFF; J gene: TRBJ1-1; clone size: NA; D gene: NA; V gene: TRBV13
CDR3 DNA: TGTGCCAGCAAAGGGCTAGCGGGAGTCTACGAGCAGTACTTC; CDR3 protein: CASKGLAGVYEQYF; J gene: TRBJ2-7; clone size: NA; D gene: TRBD2; V gene: TRBV6-5